This section outlines one T cell receptor (beta chain) sequence together with its context. Its cognate antigen is unknown. Profiling relied on immunoSEQ multiplex PCR, and the TCRdb table lists in-frame clones only, not all of them. Of more than 95,000 clones listed, under 95% are singletons. Germline CDR1 LNHDA, CDR2 SQIVND (reference sequence). The CDR3 loop spans 10 amino acids. The V and J ends lost 8 bases and 13 bases respectively, with 9 bases between them. These data come from a study of siplizumab effects on memory and regulatory T cells. Study-level findings and limits: Of the alloreactive clones, only a minor fraction mapped to unstimulated subsets.

V and J are TRBV19 and TRBJ2-6; D is uncertain. The receptor's source is a human donor in good health. Source material: CD4+ T cells sorted from blood. CDR3 nucleotide sequence: TGTGCCAGTGGAAGGGCTGTCCTGACTTTC. Protein sequence: CASGRAVLTF.